The clone carrying this TCR beta chain was seen a handful of times. Time point in this sample: pre-sensitization, week 0. The treatment is: therapeutic diphenylcyclopropenone sensitization with weekly scalp DPC. The sample originates from a study of human T cells and chemical hapten exposure. Study at large: The patient population, which was mostly female, had alopecia areata, totalis or universalis.

V was pared by 6 bases and J by 3 bases, with 18 bases between. The length of the CDR3 is 14 residues. Germline V gene lookup returns CDR1 DFQATT and CDR2 SNEGSKA (reference sequence). Via MiXCR, TCRdb re-called the RACE reads, giving one row per CDR3 protein. This table has about 380,000 distinct CDR3 sequences, roughly 5.3% appearing once. The rearrangement joins TRBV20-1 to TRBJ2-7; D possibly corresponds to TRBD1 (5 bases). Material: whole blood, obtained in connection with sensitization to the hapten diphenylcyclopropenone (DPC). The clonotype was recovered from a woman in her 50s with alopecia areata. Some clones in this sample may be carry-over from other donors' samples. For the CDR3, the DNA is TGCAGTGCGCCCCCGGCGCGGACACTCTACGAGCAGTACTTC. Encoded protein: CSAPPARTLYEQYF.